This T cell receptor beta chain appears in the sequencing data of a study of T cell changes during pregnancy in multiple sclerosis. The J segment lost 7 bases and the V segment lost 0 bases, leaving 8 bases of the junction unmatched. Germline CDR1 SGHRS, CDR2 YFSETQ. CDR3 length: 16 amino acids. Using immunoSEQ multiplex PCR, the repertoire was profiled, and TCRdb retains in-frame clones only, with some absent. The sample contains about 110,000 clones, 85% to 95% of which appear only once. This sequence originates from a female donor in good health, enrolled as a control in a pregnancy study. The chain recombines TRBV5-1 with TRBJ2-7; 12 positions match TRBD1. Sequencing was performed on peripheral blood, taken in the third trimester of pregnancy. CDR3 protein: CASSLAIGTGGEEQYF. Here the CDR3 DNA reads TGCGCCAGCAGCTTGGCCATAGGGACAGGGGGCGAGGAGCAGTACTTC.